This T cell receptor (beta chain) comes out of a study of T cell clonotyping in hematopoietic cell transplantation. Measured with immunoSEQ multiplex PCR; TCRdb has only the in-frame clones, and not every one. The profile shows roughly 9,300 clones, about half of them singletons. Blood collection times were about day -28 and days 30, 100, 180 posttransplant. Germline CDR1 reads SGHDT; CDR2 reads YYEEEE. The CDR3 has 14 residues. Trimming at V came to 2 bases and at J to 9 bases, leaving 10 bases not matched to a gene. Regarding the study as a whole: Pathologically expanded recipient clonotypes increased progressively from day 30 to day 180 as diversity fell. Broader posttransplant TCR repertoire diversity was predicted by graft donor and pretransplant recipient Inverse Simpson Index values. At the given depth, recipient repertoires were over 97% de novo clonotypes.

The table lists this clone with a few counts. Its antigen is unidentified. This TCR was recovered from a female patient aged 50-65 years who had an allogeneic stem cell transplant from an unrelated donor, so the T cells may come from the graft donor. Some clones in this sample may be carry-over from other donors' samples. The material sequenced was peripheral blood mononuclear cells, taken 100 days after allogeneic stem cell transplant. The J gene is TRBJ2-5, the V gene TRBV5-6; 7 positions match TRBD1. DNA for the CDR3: TGTGCCAGCAGCTTCGGGGTAGGGGGCAGGGCCCAGTACTTC. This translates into CASSFGVGGRAQYF.